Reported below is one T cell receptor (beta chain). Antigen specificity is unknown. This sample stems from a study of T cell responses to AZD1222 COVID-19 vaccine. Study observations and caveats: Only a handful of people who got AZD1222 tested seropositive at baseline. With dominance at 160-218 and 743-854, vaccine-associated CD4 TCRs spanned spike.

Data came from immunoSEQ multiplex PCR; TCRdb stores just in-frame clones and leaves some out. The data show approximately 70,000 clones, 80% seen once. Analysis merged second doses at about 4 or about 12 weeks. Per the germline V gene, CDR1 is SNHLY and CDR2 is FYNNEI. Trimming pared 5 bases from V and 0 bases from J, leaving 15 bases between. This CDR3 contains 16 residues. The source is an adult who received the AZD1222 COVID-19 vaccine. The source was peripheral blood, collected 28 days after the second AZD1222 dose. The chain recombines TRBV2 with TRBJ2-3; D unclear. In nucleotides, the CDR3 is TGTGCCAGCAGTCCCAGCTTTCGTCTTAGCACAGATACGCAGTATTTT. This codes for CASSPSFRLSTDTQYF.